This T cell receptor beta chain is drawn from a study of T cells after posttransplantation cyclophosphamide (dated by TCRdb to 2016 to 2018). Study-level background: Using TRB sequencing, the study followed how the T cell repertoire reconstituted after myeloablative bone marrow transplantation in which posttransplantation cyclophosphamide served as GVHD prophylaxis. TRB sequencing was performed on blood from all 35 or so PTCy patients with 1-year posttransplant specimens. Public TRB sequences were queried against a database of over 3,500 sequences associated with responses to pathogens, tumor antigens, self-antigens and alloantigens. Samples from some 40 PTCy-treated patients, along with samples from 16 of their related bone marrow donors, underwent antigen receptor sequencing. TRA and TRB clonality were tightly correlated in about 10 samples, so subsequent TCR analyses focused on TRB only. Up to 3 additional blood samples from 2 to 5.2 years after transplant were also TRB-sequenced in 3 patients, as was pretransplant blood from 4 patients. What the authors observed across the whole study: Across about 40 patients, TRB clonality was highly associated with recipient CMV seropositivity and CMV reactivation, and PTCy diversity was similar to diversity in CNI/methotrexate controls. At 1-2 months, donor-recipient similarity was low but rose over the first year, and the later blood repertoires were often dominated by donor CD8+ memory clones. The TRB repertoires of T cells infiltrating skin or GI tract showed only limited overlap with the TRB repertoires of T cells in blood.

The sample holds one count of this clone. There is no known antigen for this receptor. The record has no base qualities; no much larger clone is one base away. What this sample's treatment or condition label stands for: high-dose cyclophosphamide on days +3 and +4 as single-agent GVHD prophylaxis. Patients in the PTCy group got busulfan and fludarabine conditioning, a marrow graft from a related or unrelated donor, and cyclophosphamide on days +3 and +4. The PTCy-treated patients were enrolled in a prospective multi-institutional clinical trial. Peripheral blood and bone marrow mononuclear cells were isolated by Ficoll-Hypaque density centrifugation and were cryopreserved. TRB sequencing used genomic DNA with the immunoSEQ assay at survey resolution or the hsTCRB kit. For the original study's pipeline: The immunoSEQ software handled initial read processing, and the LymphoSeq R package was used for repertoire analyses. Clonality was computed as 1 minus normalized Shannon entropy; Gini coefficient was also calculated for each TRB dataset. To infer phenotypes in unsorted samples, TRB sequences from sorted subsets of the recipient or donor were mapped onto unsorted samples from the same recipient. The immuneACCESS repertoire file appears here via TCRdb, limited to in-frame rearrangements. These files lack a portion of the clones; in checked studies, under half of the deficit traces to unresolved V genes, and the cause of the others is not known. V, J and clone size are those of that table, while D and trimming were read from the DNA. The sample profile shows thousands of clones; roughly 80% of them were found once. Roughly 36% of the sample is taken by the ten largest.

Unmatched junction bases come to 5, with V trimmed by 8 bases and J by 7 bases. From a lookup of the germline V gene, CDR1 and CDR2 are SQVTM and ANQGSEA. Measured from the cysteine to the phenylalanine, the CDR3 is 11 residues long. Only the CDR3 region is kept as DNA, spanning 33 bases read in frame from base 1. The chain is assembled from TRBV29-1 and TRBJ1-5; the junction holds 7 bases that match TRBD1. Sample: PBMCs, taken after allogeneic stem cell transplant with posttransplant cyclophosphamide. The TCR comes from a male patient aged 55 to 69 who received an allogeneic stem cell transplant from an unrelated donor, was CMV-positive, and had no GVHD. Where a transplant has occurred, the graft donor may have supplied some of the T cells. The CDR3 protein: CSPNRGQPQHF. The DNA sequence follows: TGCAGCCCAAACAGGGGACAGCCCCAGCATTTT.